This T cell receptor (beta chain) comes out of a study of blood T cell repertoires in COVID-19 (dated by TCRdb to 2018 to 2021). Study-level background: Collaborator samples came from the United States, Italy and Spain and covered acute and convalescent phases of COVID-19. The prospective study material was composed of cDNA or gDNA derived from T cells, B-cell-depleted T cells, or PBMCs. The dataset comprised deeply sampled blood TCRbeta repertoires from subjects exposed to, actively infected with, or recovered from COVID-19. The repertoires were made available in a free public database intended to serve as a resource for research on the immune response to SARS-CoV-2. The samples were drawn from the first 160 participants of the ongoing ImmuneRACE study and from more than 1,000 subjects provided by 6 global collaborators. Nearly every sample came with metadata listing a de-identified subject ID, COVID-19 status, age in years and sex. HLA class I and class II types, where available, came from metadata supplied by the sample provider rather than from assay-based typing. On the study overall, not on this receptor specifically: The quantity of clinical and demographic metadata differed by source and by participant and was supplied without curation.

The collaborating institutions used their own protocols to collect whole blood in K2EDTA tubes. For TCRbeta analysis, collaborator samples were shipped as frozen whole blood, as isolated PBMCs, or as DNA extracted from either sample type. V loses 3 bases, J loses 6 bases, and the germline ends lie 16 bases apart. The CDR3 runs 16 residues from the cysteine to the phenylalanine. Only the CDR3 part of the read is kept: 48 bases, read in frame from the first base. In the germline V gene, CDR1 corresponds to SGDLS and CDR2 to YYNGEE. TCRbeta CDR3 regions were amplified from genomic DNA by means of the immunoSEQ Assay, a bias-controlled multiplex PCR. In the source study's methods: Nucleated cell counts per sample were estimated from amplification of reference gene primers within the assay. Sequence reads were collapsed and filtered to measure the absolute abundance of every unique TCRbeta CDR3 rearrangement. For each sample, productive Simpson clonality was calculated as the square root of Simpson's diversity index across productive rearrangements. TCRdb took over this immuneACCESS table, retaining in-frame rearrangements with V and J assigned. Such tables are incomplete; in checked studies, under half of the missing clones stem from an unresolved V gene, and the remainder is unexplained. V and J calls and clone size are copied from that table; D and trimming were computed from the DNA. This sample is represented by 80,000 to 95,000 clones; roughly 90% of them were singletons. About 7.3% of the sample goes to the ten largest clones.

A remark on this clone: No antigen is known for it. No base-level quality is on record; no much larger clone is a single base apart.

The receptor was isolated from an older man with acute or convalescent COVID-19. Sequencing was carried out using peripheral blood. The chain is assembled from TRBV9 and TRBJ1-6, and TRBD1 may be the D gene, going by 6 matching bases. The CDR3 reads as follows: CASSARGGHGNSPLHF. The DNA reads TGTGCCAGCAGCGCCCGGGGGGGGCACGGTAATTCACCCCTCCACTTT.